The 5 T cell receptor beta chains below come from one sample, sequenced in a study of shared clonotypes between healthy human individuals. The method was immunoSEQ multiplex PCR; TCRdb's version includes in-frame clones alone and lacks a portion of them. The sample carries some 2,100,000 clones, about 92% recorded once. Naive CD8 populations comprised CD45RO-negative cells positively selected for CCR7, excluding terminally differentiated effector memory CD45RA+ cells. Source material: naive CD8+ T cells from PBMCs. The receptors derive from a man younger than 35 in good health. Some clones in this sample may be carry-over from other donors' samples.

This clone has just one count. The same CDR3 is also encoded by other DNA sequences in this sample. The CDR3, as DNA: TGTGCCAGCAGCTTAGCGCTACAGGGAGAAAAACTGTTTTTT. Translating it yields CASSLALQGEKLFF. The chain joins TRBV7-9 to TRBJ1-4; TRBD1 might be the D (6 bases). The V and J ends lost 0 bases and 8 bases respectively, with 10 bases between them. Germline assignment: CDR1 SEHNR and CDR2 FQNEAQ (reference sequence). The CDR3 is made up of 14 amino acids.

The rearrangement joins TRBV15 to TRBJ2-4; TRBD1 or TRBD2 may be the D gene (5 bases each). With 5 bases removed from V and 0 bases from J, the gap between germline ends came to 17 bases. This CDR3 has 17 amino acids. Germline V gives CDR1 LNHNV, CDR2 YYDKDF (reference sequence). The CDR3 nucleotides read TGTGCCACCAGCGACGGCCTCATGGGGACAGCCAAAAACATTCAGTACTTC. It encodes CATSDGLMGTAKNIQYF.

V usage is TRBV27 and J usage is TRBJ2-7; D may be TRBD2 (5 bases). Germline V gene lookup returns CDR1 MNHEY and CDR2 SMNVEV (reference sequence). V was trimmed by 3 bases and J by 7 bases, leaving 16 bases between them. The CDR3 runs 14 residues. The CDR3 reads CASSLRAVREEQYF. The CDR3 nucleotides are TGTGCCAGCAGTTTGAGGGCCGTCCGGGAAGAGCAGTACTTC.

This clone was counted only a few times. This sequence joins TRBV19 and TRBJ1-2; D is undetermined. The length of the CDR3 is 13 residues. Trimming took 3 bases from V and 3 from J, leaving 8 bases between them. Germline V gives CDR1 LNHDA, CDR2 SQIVND (reference sequence). CDR3 residues: CASSILADYGYTF. The CDR3 nucleotides read TGTGCCAGTAGTATCCTGGCAGACTATGGCTACACCTTC.

This chain joins TRBV7-9 and TRBJ2-7, with 13 bases that match TRBD2. Germline V gene data show CDR1 as SEHNR and CDR2 as FQNEAQ (reference sequence). This CDR3 comprises 16 residues. J was trimmed by 2 bases and V by 2 bases; bases with no gene match: 3. CDR3: CASSLRTSGRTYEQYF. The CDR3 DNA reads TGTGCCAGCAGCTTAAGGACTAGCGGGAGAACCTACGAGCAGTACTTC.